These T cell receptor beta chains were read from a single sample in a study of a mutant IDH1 vaccine in newly diagnosed glioma. The repertoire was sequenced with immunoSEQ multiplex PCR; TCRdb's copy has only in-frame clones and lacks some. Of 70,000 to 90,000 clones in the sample, about 91% were seen once. Antigens for these TCRs are unknown. The source was PBMCs, collected from a glioma patient whose treatment included an IDH1 peptide vaccine. Every receptor here comes from a woman aged 45-59 years with glioma. Each CDR3 is given with its conserved first and last residue. The order of the fields is CDR3 protein, CDR3 DNA, J gene, D gene, clone size, V gene, CDR3 length. The D gene is left open where the match is weak. Rows give clone size only sometimes, using once, few, many, or a class for an expanded clone.

CDR3aa: CASTRSAGNTIYF; CDR3nt: TGTGCCAGCACTCGGTCCGCTGGAAACACCATATATTTT; j_gene: TRBJ1-3; d_gene: .; abundance: .; v_gene: TRBV6-6; len: 13
CDR3aa: CASSLRGAEQGEAFF; CDR3nt: TGTGCCAGCTCCCTCCGGGGGGCGGAACAAGGTGAAGCTTTCTTT; j_gene: TRBJ1-1; d_gene: .; abundance: .; v_gene: TRBV18; len: 15
CDR3aa: CASSVVGGRETQYF; CDR3nt: TGTGCCAGCAGCGTAGTCGGGGGGCGAGAGACCCAGTACTTC; j_gene: TRBJ2-5; d_gene: .; abundance: .; v_gene: TRBV9; len: 14
CDR3aa: CASSPGERALAVETQYF; CDR3nt: TGTGCCAGCTCACCGGGGGAGAGGGCCCTGGCCGTGGAGACCCAGTACTTC; j_gene: TRBJ2-5; d_gene: .; abundance: few; v_gene: TRBV18; len: 17
CDR3aa: CASSILKLRDASYNEQFF; CDR3nt: TGTGCCAGTAGTATACTTAAGCTCCGGGATGCCTCCTACAATGAGCAGTTCTTC; j_gene: TRBJ2-1; d_gene: .; abundance: .; v_gene: TRBV19; len: 18
CDR3aa: CASSVAGRTNTGELFF; CDR3nt: TGTGCCAGCAGCGTAGCGGGACGTACGAACACCGGGGAGCTGTTTTTT; j_gene: TRBJ2-2; d_gene: .; abundance: .; v_gene: TRBV9; len: 16
CDR3aa: CASSLLGSETQYF; CDR3nt: TGTGCCAGCAGCTTGTTGGGCAGCGAGACCCAGTACTTC; j_gene: TRBJ2-5; d_gene: .; abundance: .; v_gene: TRBV7-9; len: 13
CDR3aa: CASSERGPGANVLTF; CDR3nt: TGTGCCAGCAGTGAACGGGGACCGGGGGCCAACGTCCTGACTTTC; j_gene: TRBJ2-6; d_gene: .; abundance: .; v_gene: TRBV2; len: 15
CDR3aa: CSVWASGYTNTGELFF; CDR3nt: TGCAGCGTTTGGGCTAGCGGGTACACGAACACCGGGGAGCTGTTTTTT; j_gene: TRBJ2-2; d_gene: TRBD2; abundance: .; v_gene: TRBV29-1; len: 16
CDR3aa: CASSHGQGLAKNIQYF; CDR3nt: TGTGCCAGCAGTCACGGACAGGGGCTAGCCAAAAACATTCAGTACTTC; j_gene: TRBJ2-4; d_gene: TRBD1; abundance: .; v_gene: TRBV6-6; len: 16
CDR3aa: CAWSEGDRSYLMNTEAFF; CDR3nt: TGTGCCTGGAGTGAGGGGGACAGGAGTTACCTAATGAACACTGAAGCTTTCTTT; j_gene: TRBJ1-1; d_gene: TRBD1; abundance: .; v_gene: TRBV30; len: 18
CDR3aa: CASRSGGRAPEQFF; CDR3nt: TGTGCCAGCAGGTCCGGGGGTCGCGCCCCTGAGCAGTTCTTC; j_gene: TRBJ2-1; d_gene: .; abundance: .; v_gene: TRBV6-6; len: 14
CDR3aa: CASSPGWDDSPLHF; CDR3nt: TGCGCCAGCAGCCCAGGGTGGGACGATTCACCCCTCCACTTT; j_gene: TRBJ1-6; d_gene: .; abundance: .; v_gene: TRBV4-1; len: 14
CDR3aa: CASSRRGTSGRTGSYEQYF; CDR3nt: TGTGCCAGCAGCCGACGGGGGACTAGCGGGAGGACGGGCTCCTACGAGCAGTACTTC; j_gene: TRBJ2-7; d_gene: TRBD2; abundance: .; v_gene: TRBV14; len: 19
CDR3aa: CASSPPFAGTGVLEQYF; CDR3nt: TGTGCCAGCTCACCACCGTTTGCCGGGACAGGGGTCCTCGAGCAGTACTTC; j_gene: TRBJ2-7; d_gene: TRBD1; abundance: .; v_gene: TRBV18; len: 17
CDR3aa: CAWMTGGPTGELFF; CDR3nt: TGTGCCTGGATGACGGGAGGGCCCACCGGGGAGCTGTTTTTT; j_gene: TRBJ2-2; d_gene: TRBD2; abundance: .; v_gene: TRBV30; len: 14
CDR3aa: CSVEDQSREQFF; CDR3nt: TGCAGCGTTGAAGATCAATCCCGGGAGCAGTTCTTC; j_gene: TRBJ2-1; d_gene: .; abundance: .; v_gene: TRBV29-1; len: 12
CDR3aa: CASTWGAGGSPLHF; CDR3nt: TGTGCCAGTACCTGGGGGGCTGGGGGTTCACCCCTCCACTTT; j_gene: TRBJ1-6; d_gene: .; abundance: .; v_gene: TRBV19; len: 14
CDR3aa: CASSPRRALGDEQYF; CDR3nt: TGTGCCAGTAGTCCCCGCCGAGCGCTTGGGGACGAGCAGTACTTC; j_gene: TRBJ2-7; d_gene: .; abundance: .; v_gene: TRBV19; len: 15
CDR3aa: CASSLAGLGTEAFF; CDR3nt: TGCGCCAGCAGCTTGGCAGGGTTAGGGACTGAAGCTTTCTTT; j_gene: TRBJ1-1; d_gene: .; abundance: .; v_gene: TRBV5-1; len: 14
CDR3aa: CASSLGASPLHF; CDR3nt: TGTGCCAGCAGCTTAGGGGCTTCACCCCTCCACTTT; j_gene: TRBJ1-6; d_gene: .; abundance: .; v_gene: TRBV7-2; len: 12
CDR3aa: CASSVQRSSYEQYF; CDR3nt: TGTGCCAGCAGTGTTCAGAGGAGCTCCTACGAGCAGTACTTC; j_gene: TRBJ2-7; d_gene: .; abundance: .; v_gene: TRBV2; len: 14
CDR3aa: CASSPRDRDTGELFF; CDR3nt: TGTGCCAGCAGTCCCCGGGACAGGGACACCGGGGAGCTGTTTTTT; j_gene: TRBJ2-2; d_gene: TRBD1; abundance: .; v_gene: TRBV28; len: 15
CDR3aa: CASSEVLAGSREQYF; CDR3nt: TGTGCCAGCAGTGAAGTACTAGCGGGAAGTCGCGAGCAGTACTTC; j_gene: TRBJ2-7; d_gene: TRBD2; abundance: .; v_gene: TRBV2; len: 15
CDR3aa: CASARQGINSPLHF; CDR3nt: TGTGCCAGCGCAAGACAGGGGATCAATTCACCCCTCCACTTT; j_gene: TRBJ1-6; d_gene: TRBD1; abundance: .; v_gene: TRBV6-5; len: 14
CDR3aa: CASSLLLAGGLRNNEQFF; CDR3nt: TGTGCCAGCAGTTTGCTACTAGCGGGAGGGCTCCGGAACAATGAGCAGTTCTTC; j_gene: TRBJ2-1; d_gene: TRBD2; abundance: .; v_gene: TRBV28; len: 18
CDR3aa: CASRDPGQGAEEQYF; CDR3nt: TGCGCCAGCAGGGACCCGGGACAGGGGGCTGAAGAGCAGTACTTC; j_gene: TRBJ2-7; d_gene: TRBD1; abundance: few; v_gene: TRBV5-1; len: 15
CDR3aa: CASTTSGSPGTQYF; CDR3nt: TGTGCCAGTACGACTAGCGGGTCCCCCGGTACGCAGTATTTT; j_gene: TRBJ2-3; d_gene: TRBD2; abundance: .; v_gene: TRBV19; len: 14